This note documents a single T cell receptor (beta chain) sequence. The sample originates from a study of CD8 T cells in Susac syndrome. In the study overall: Patients with Susac syndrome, at blood draw, were therapy-naive, on corticosteroids, or on intravenous immunoglobulin alone.

Random hexamers were used to reverse transcribe an amount of about 0.45 to 1 ug RNA. TCRdb re-called the immunoSEQ multiplex PCR reads with MiXCR, one entry per CDR3 protein. The sample consists of hundreds of thousands of distinct CDR3 sequences, approximately 95% of them appearing once. V was clipped by 0 bases and J by 6 bases, with 13 bases between them. The germline V gene encodes CDR1 SGHDT and CDR2 YYEEEE. This CDR3 has 15 residues. Sequencing input: CD4+ T cells from PBMCs. The clonotype comes from a human donor with Susac syndrome. This chain connects TRBV5-6 to TRBJ1-5, with D maybe TRBD1 (6 bases). The CDR3 DNA is TGTGCCAGCAGCTTGGCAAGGGGGGCAAGTCAGCCCCAGCATTTT. Residues: CASSLARGASQPQHF. The full variable domain, rest sourced from reference TRBV5-6 and TRBJ1-5, is DAGVTQSPTHLIKTRGQQVTLRCSPKSGHDTVSWYQQALGQGPQFIFQYYEEEERQRGNFPDRFSGHQFPNYSSELNVNALLLGDSALYLCASSLARGASQPQHFGDGTRLSIL.